This passage covers 19 T cell receptor beta chains from one sample sequenced in a study of T cell changes during pregnancy in multiple sclerosis. The table came from immunoSEQ multiplex PCR; TCRdb's copy has only in-frame clones and leaves some out. The profile shows about 48,000 clones, 85% to 95% of them singletons. The sample consisted of CD4+ T cells from peripheral blood mononuclear cells, taken in the second trimester of pregnancy. The receptors derive from a female donor in good health, enrolled as a control in a pregnancy study.

The chain employs TRBV2 and TRBJ2-3; 15 positions match TRBD2. V was pared by 4 bases and J by 0 bases, with 2 bases of the junction left unmatched. The CDR3 totals 17 residues. Per germline, CDR1 SNHLY and CDR2 FYNNEI. CDR3 DNA sequence: TGTGCCAGCAGTGTCGGACTAGCGGGGGGGAGCACAGATACGCAGTATTTT. The encoded protein is CASSVGLAGGSTDTQYF. Full variable domain (rest looked up from reference TRBV2 and TRBJ2-3): EPEVTQTPSHQVTQMGQEVILRCVPISNHLYFYWYRQILGQKVEFLVSFYNNEISEKSEIFDDQFSVERPDGSNFTLKIRSTKLEDSAMYFCASSVGLAGGSTDTQYFGPGTRLTVL.

V is TRBV9 and J is TRBJ2-1; weak D call: TRBD1 (6 bases). V was trimmed by 3 bases and J by 5 bases, leaving 27 bases between them. The germline gives CDR1 SGDLS, CDR2 YYNGEE. There are 19 residues in the CDR3. The chain's CDR3 is CASSARTSQGPLRNNEQFF. The CDR3 DNA sequence: TGTGCCAGCAGCGCCCGTACCTCCCAGGGGCCCTTACGGAACAATGAGCAGTTCTTC.

The chain links TRBV5-4 to TRBJ2-3, with TRBD2 matching over 8 bases. There are 15 residues in the CDR3. Germline V lookup: CDR1 SGHNT, CDR2 YYREEE (reference sequence). J was trimmed by 4 bases and V by 1 base; bases with no gene match: 5. The CDR3 reads CASSLSGGRPDTQYF. Here the CDR3 DNA reads TGTGCCAGCAGCTTGAGCGGGGGTCGACCAGATACGCAGTATTTT.

This chain connects TRBV5-1 to TRBJ1-5; 8 bases fit TRBD1. Germline assignment: CDR1 SGHRS and CDR2 YFSETQ. This CDR3 comprises 14 residues. Germline trimming cut 2 bases from V and 8 bases from J; bases unmatched to any gene: 6. The DNA of the CDR3 is TGCGCCAGCAGCTTATCAGGGGGCCGAGAGCCCCAGCATTTT. Translated, it gives CASSLSGGREPQHF.

V and J are TRBV18 and TRBJ2-1; 8 bases match TRBD1. Germline lookup yields CDR1 KGHSH and CDR2 LQKENI. Losses at the gene ends were 3 bases for V and 7 bases for J; bases not matched to a gene: 2. This CDR3 has 13 amino acids. The CDR3 DNA follows: TGTGCCAGCTCACCTAACAGGGGGAATGAGCAGTTCTTC. It is translated as CASSPNRGNEQFF.

This chain joins TRBV5-1 and TRBJ1-1; D remains unclear. CDR1 SGHRS and CDR2 YFSETQ come from the germline V gene. The CDR3 is 13 residues long. The V end lost 1 base, the J end lost 1 base, and 5 bases lay between the germline ends. The CDR3 spells CASSLNQNTEAFF. CDR3 sequence (DNA): TGCGCCAGCAGCTTGAATCAGAACACTGAAGCTTTCTTT. The full variable domain, rest sourced from reference TRBV5-1 and TRBJ1-1, is KAGVTQTPRYLIKTRGQQVTLSCSPISGHRSVSWYQQTPGQGLQFLFEYFSETQRNKGNFPGRFSGRQFSNSRSEMNVSTLELGDSALYLCASSLNQNTEAFFGQGTRLTVV.

The chain links TRBV7-2 to TRBJ2-3; 9 nucleotides line up with TRBD2. Per the germline V gene, CDR1 is SGHTA and CDR2 is FQGNSA. This CDR3 region has 15 residues. Trimming at V came to 4 bases and at J to 5 bases, leaving 7 bases not matched to a gene. CDR3: CASSSSSGIGDTQYF. The CDR3 DNA reads TGTGCCAGCAGCTCATCTAGCGGGATAGGAGATACGCAGTATTTT. Supplemented by reference TRBV7-2 and TRBJ2-3, the full variable domain reads GAGVSQSPSNKVTEKGKDVELRCDPISGHTALYWYRQSLGQGLEFLIYFQGNSAPDKSGLPSDRFSAERTGGSVSTLTIQRTQQEDSAVYLCASSSSSGIGDTQYFGPGTRLTVL.

This sequence joins TRBV5-4 and TRBJ2-3; the match to TRBD2 covers 10 bases. The CDR3 length is 17 residues. V shed 3 bases, J shed 6 bases, and the junction held 13 bases outside the gene matches. Germline assignment: CDR1 SGHNT and CDR2 YYREEE (reference sequence). CDR3 sequence reads: CASSSISGGAVGDTQYF. CDR3 coding DNA: TGTGCCAGCAGCTCCATCAGCGGGGGGGCAGTCGGGGATACGCAGTATTTT.

The chain recombines TRBV11-1 with TRBJ2-2, with D unresolved. Trimming shortened V by 2 bases and J by 6 bases, and 7 bases separated the two germline ends. Germline CDR1 SGHAT, CDR2 FQDESV (reference sequence). The CDR3 extends over 13 amino acids. In nucleotides, the CDR3 is TGTGCCAGCAGCTTACGCCGGGCCGGGGAGCTGTTTTTT. Translating gives CASSLRRAGELFF.

The rearrangement uses TRBV7-8 and TRBJ2-7; TRBD2 agrees at 11 bases. Germline assignment: CDR1 SGHVS and CDR2 FQNEAQ. The CDR3 sequence is 15 residues long. V lost 5 bases to trimming and J lost 1 base; unmatched junction nucleotides: 4. CDR3 DNA: TGTGCCAGCAGCCTTAGCGGGGGGGGTTCCTACGAGCAGTACTTC. It is translated as CASSLSGGGSYEQYF.

The V call is TRBV10-3, the J call TRBJ2-6; 7 bases fit TRBD1. V was pared by 2 bases and J by 2 bases, with 3 bases of the junction left unmatched. Germline CDR1 is ENHRY and CDR2 is SYGVKD. The CDR3 covers 16 residues. The CDR3 loop reads CAISEAQGTGANVLTF. CDR3 nucleotides: TGTGCCATCAGTGAGGCACAGGGGACTGGGGCCAACGTCCTGACTTTC.

The CDR3 reads CASSYGGSGTDTQYF. Written as DNA, the CDR3 is TGTGCCAGCAGCTACGGGGGATCGGGCACAGATACGCAGTATTTT. V is TRBV7-9 and J is TRBJ2-3; a weak D match, TRBD2 (6 bases). The CDR3 loop spans 15 amino acids. CDR1 and CDR2 from the germline V gene are SEHNR and FQNEAQ (reference sequence). V was trimmed by 4 bases and J by 1 base, leaving 12 bases between them.

CDR3 DNA: TGCGCCAGCAGCGTGCAACTAGCGGGAGGTGGGAATGAGCAGTTCTTC. Protein product: CASSVQLAGGGNEQFF. V and J are TRBV5-1 and TRBJ2-1; 12 bases align to TRBD2. The V gene's germline CDR1 is SGHRS and CDR2 YFSETQ. The ends lost 4 bases at V and 7 bases at J; junction bases unmatched: 9. The CDR3 contains 16 residues.

The chain employs TRBV29-1 and TRBJ2-1; D is unclear. This CDR3 has 10 amino acids. Looked up from germline, CDR1 is SQVTM and CDR2 is ANQGSEA. Trimming stripped 5 bases from V and 5 bases from J, with 4 bases between. The CDR3, as DNA: TGCAGCGTTCGCGACAATGAGCAGTTCTTC. This gives the protein CSVRDNEQFF.

The genes are TRBV28 and TRBJ1-3; TRBD1 is a possible D gene (6 bases). Per the germline V gene, CDR1 is MDHEN and CDR2 is SYDVKM. The V gene lost 7 bases and the J gene lost 7 bases, with 14 bases spanning the gap. The CDR3 contains 13 residues. The chain's CDR3 is CASTGGRVNTIYF. In nucleotides, the CDR3 is TGTGCCAGCACGGGGGGGCGGGTTAACACCATATATTTT.

The chain carries TRBV10-3 and TRBJ1-2; D unclear. V lost 0 bases, J lost 9 bases, and 17 bases lay in between. The V gene's germline CDR1 is ENHRY and CDR2 SYGVKD. CDR3 length: 15 residues. CDR3 in DNA: TGTGCCATCAGTGAGTCCGCGGCAGTCGGGATTCGCTACACCTTC. Its protein product is CAISESAAVGIRYTF.

The chain uses TRBV6-5 and TRBJ1-4; D gene unclear. This CDR3 is 14 amino acids long. In germline, CDR1 is MNHEY, CDR2 SVGAGI. V gave up 4 bases and J gave up 8 bases, with 14 bases separating them. The CDR3 reads CASSSVVNVEKLFF. In DNA, the CDR3 is TGTGCCAGCAGTTCGGTAGTAAATGTGGAAAAACTGTTTTTT.

V usage is TRBV19 and J usage is TRBJ2-5; the match to TRBD1 covers 9 bases. CDR3 length: 11 residues. Trimming cost V 11 bases and J 5 bases; bases outside gene matches: 3. Germline V gives CDR1 LNHDA, CDR2 SQIVND (reference sequence). Here the CDR3 DNA reads TGTGCCTCTACAGGGGGCGAGACCCAGTACTTC. Translation: CASTGGETQYF. The full variable domain, with the rest looked up from reference TRBV19 and TRBJ2-5, is DGGITQSPKYLFRKEGQNVTLSCEQNLNHDAMYWYRQDPGQGLRLIYYSQIVNDFQKGDIAEGYSVSREKKESFPLTVTSAQKNPTAFYLCASTGGETQYFGPGTRLLVL.

The rearrangement uses TRBV5-5 and TRBJ2-3; possible D gene TRBD2, 5 bases. Deletions cut 3 bases from V and 4 bases from J, with 9 bases between. CDR3 length: 13 amino acids. CDR1 is SGHKS and CDR2 is YYEKEE in the germline V gene (reference sequence). This CDR3 is CASSSVRADTQYF. As DNA, the CDR3 is TGTGCCAGCAGCTCCGTGAGGGCAGATACGCAGTATTTT.